This note documents a single T cell receptor (beta chain) sequence. Healthy donors constituted the controls, which were matched for age and sex. Germline V gene data show CDR1 as KGHDR and CDR2 as SFDVKD. The CDR3 extends over 12 amino acids. The V end lost 3 bases, the J end lost 4 bases, and 5 bases lay between the germline ends. This sample is part of a study of CD8 T cells in Susac syndrome. Roughly 0.45 to 1 ug RNA was reverse transcribed with random hexamers. TCRdb reprocessed the immunoSEQ multiplex PCR reads via MiXCR and lists one record per CDR3 protein. The table includes fewer than 250,000 distinct CDR3 sequences, around 93% detected once.

This receptor was obtained from a human donor in good health. The sequenced sample was CD4+ T cells from PBMCs. V usage is TRBV24-1 and J usage is TRBJ1-2; no firm D call. CDR3 region: CATSDTLYGYTF. CDR3 nucleotide sequence: TGTGCCACCAGTGATACTCTCTATGGCTACACCTTC.